The rows below give T cell receptor beta chains drawn from one sample of a study of cytomegalovirus exposure and HLA in healthy donors. This table comes from immunoSEQ multiplex PCR, and its TCRdb copy is limited to in-frame clones, with some not included. The table includes fewer than 200,000 clones, more than 80% detected once. Material for sequencing was PBMCs. The receptors come from a woman between 18 and 29 years old in good health and CMV-seropositive. Each CDR3 is given with its conserved first and last residue. The order of the fields is CDR3 protein, CDR3 DNA, J gene, V gene, D gene, clone size. A D gene is named only where the DNA matches it firmly. Some rows have no size entry. The others give once, few or many, or a class for an expanded clone.

cdr3_aa: CASSRGTGERKPQHF; cdr3_nt: TGTGCCAGCAGCAGAGGGACAGGGGAGAGAAAGCCCCAGCATTTT; j_call: TRBJ1-5; v_call: TRBV2; d_call: TRBD1; clone_size: .
cdr3_aa: CASSQDVRQGLNYGYTF; cdr3_nt: TGCGCCAGCAGCCAAGACGTAAGACAGGGACTGAACTATGGCTACACCTTC; j_call: TRBJ1-2; v_call: TRBV4-1; d_call: TRBD1; clone_size: .
cdr3_aa: CASRPGEAGQPQHF; cdr3_nt: TGTGCCAGCAGACCAGGGGAAGCCGGTCAGCCCCAGCATTTT; j_call: TRBJ1-5; v_call: TRBV6-5; d_call: .; clone_size: .
cdr3_aa: CATRDRGTSGANVLTF; cdr3_nt: TGTGCCACCAGGGACAGGGGTACCTCTGGGGCCAACGTCCTGACTTTC; j_call: TRBJ2-6; v_call: TRBV2; d_call: TRBD1; clone_size: .
cdr3_aa: CASSIAASGTLSYEQYF; cdr3_nt: TGTGCCAGTAGTATCGCGGCTAGCGGGACCCTCTCCTACGAGCAGTACTTC; j_call: TRBJ2-7; v_call: TRBV19; d_call: TRBD2; clone_size: .
cdr3_aa: CASDSGAPSEQYF; cdr3_nt: TGTGCCAGCGATAGCGGGGCTCCCTCCGAGCAGTACTTC; j_call: TRBJ2-7; v_call: TRBV2; d_call: TRBD2; clone_size: .
cdr3_aa: CASRTSGPLEQYF; cdr3_nt: TGCGCCAGCAGGACTAGCGGCCCTCTCGAGCAGTACTTC; j_call: TRBJ2-7; v_call: TRBV10-2; d_call: TRBD2; clone_size: .
cdr3_aa: CASSPTTNRGKGEKLFF; cdr3_nt: TGTGCCAGCAGCCCGACCACGAACAGGGGGAAGGGGGAAAAACTGTTTTTT; j_call: TRBJ1-4; v_call: TRBV7-2; d_call: TRBD1; clone_size: once
cdr3_aa: CASSQEGGGLDEQFF; cdr3_nt: TGCGCCAGCAGCCAAGAAGGCGGGGGGCTAGATGAGCAGTTCTTC; j_call: TRBJ2-1; v_call: TRBV4-1; d_call: TRBD2; clone_size: .
cdr3_aa: CASSVGTGDTGELFF; cdr3_nt: TGTGCCAGCAGCGTAGGAACAGGAGATACCGGGGAGCTGTTTTTT; j_call: TRBJ2-2; v_call: TRBV9; d_call: .; clone_size: .
cdr3_aa: CASSDRVGNEKLFF; cdr3_nt: TGTGCCAGCAGTGACAGGGTTGGTAATGAAAAACTGTTTTTT; j_call: TRBJ1-4; v_call: TRBV25-1; d_call: .; clone_size: .
cdr3_aa: CASSPQGLATNTGELFF; cdr3_nt: TGTGCCAGCAGCCCCCAAGGACTAGCGACGAACACCGGGGAGCTGTTTTTT; j_call: TRBJ2-2; v_call: TRBV7-3; d_call: TRBD2; clone_size: .
cdr3_aa: CASSRGGENTEAFF; cdr3_nt: TGCGCCAGCAGTAGGGGGGGCGAGAACACTGAAGCTTTCTTT; j_call: TRBJ1-1; v_call: TRBV10-2; d_call: .; clone_size: .
cdr3_aa: CASSPPGTSGNEQFF; cdr3_nt: TGTGCCAGTAGCCCCCCAGGGACTAGCGGCAATGAGCAGTTCTTC; j_call: TRBJ2-1; v_call: TRBV19; d_call: TRBD2; clone_size: once
cdr3_aa: CASSQDLRDTDTQYF; cdr3_nt: TGTGCCAGCAGCCAAGATTTGAGGGATACAGATACGCAGTATTTT; j_call: TRBJ2-3; v_call: TRBV4-2; d_call: .; clone_size: .
cdr3_aa: CASSLTGQGIGELFF; cdr3_nt: TGTGCCAGCAGCTTAACGGGACAGGGGATCGGGGAGCTGTTTTTT; j_call: TRBJ2-2; v_call: TRBV7-6; d_call: TRBD1; clone_size: .
cdr3_aa: CASSHTLLGPALPAKNIQYF; cdr3_nt: TGCGCCAGCAGTCACACTTTATTGGGGCCCGCCTTACCAGCCAAAAACATTCAGTACTTC; j_call: TRBJ2-4; v_call: TRBV23-1; d_call: .; clone_size: once
cdr3_aa: CASSPFGQASYNEQFF; cdr3_nt: TGCGCCAGCAGCCCATTCGGACAGGCTTCCTACAATGAGCAGTTCTTC; j_call: TRBJ2-1; v_call: TRBV4-1; d_call: TRBD1; clone_size: .
cdr3_aa: CASSVPTGPVQPQHF; cdr3_nt: TGTGCCAGTAGTGTCCCGACAGGGCCGGTTCAGCCCCAGCATTTT; j_call: TRBJ1-5; v_call: TRBV19; d_call: TRBD1; clone_size: .
cdr3_aa: CASPPETGIPYEQYF; cdr3_nt: TGTGCCAGCCCACCAGAGACAGGGATTCCCTACGAGCAGTACTTC; j_call: TRBJ2-7; v_call: TRBV18; d_call: TRBD1; clone_size: once
cdr3_aa: CASSQGGGASYGYTF; cdr3_nt: TGCGCCAGCAGCCAAGGAGGTGGTGCGTCATATGGCTACACCTTC; j_call: TRBJ1-2; v_call: TRBV4-1; d_call: .; clone_size: medium-sized
cdr3_aa: CASSPPIAGGRRDTQYF; cdr3_nt: TGCGCCAGCAGCCCCCCCATAGCGGGGGGGCGAAGAGATACGCAGTATTTT; j_call: TRBJ2-3; v_call: TRBV5-1; d_call: TRBD2; clone_size: .
cdr3_aa: CASSRGTGGTGQYF; cdr3_nt: TGTGCCAGCAGCCGTGGGACAGGGGGCACCGGGCAGTACTTC; j_call: TRBJ2-7; v_call: TRBV4-2; d_call: TRBD1; clone_size: once
cdr3_aa: CTSSRLAAVMEQYF; cdr3_nt: TGCACCAGCAGCCGACTAGCCGCCGTCATGGAGCAGTACTTC; j_call: TRBJ2-7; v_call: TRBV1; d_call: .; clone_size: .
cdr3_aa: CASSDHTLDLAKNIQYF; cdr3_nt: TGTGCCAGCAGTGATCACACCCTAGACCTAGCCAAAAACATTCAGTACTTC; j_call: TRBJ2-4; v_call: TRBV25-1; d_call: .; clone_size: few
cdr3_aa: CASSFHRDGIYGYTF; cdr3_nt: TGTGCCAGCAGCTTCCACAGGGACGGGATTTATGGCTACACCTTC; j_call: TRBJ1-2; v_call: TRBV9; d_call: .; clone_size: .
cdr3_aa: CASSFLTSGGPFEQYF; cdr3_nt: TGTGCCAGCAGTTTCTTGACTAGCGGGGGGCCCTTCGAGCAGTACTTC; j_call: TRBJ2-7; v_call: TRBV6-5; d_call: TRBD2; clone_size: .
cdr3_aa: CASSLENPRSAIGDEQFF; cdr3_nt: TGCGCCAGCAGCTTGGAAAACCCGCGGTCCGCAATCGGCGATGAGCAGTTCTTC; j_call: TRBJ2-1; v_call: TRBV5-1; d_call: .; clone_size: .
cdr3_aa: CAISESLAEIYEQYF; cdr3_nt: TGTGCCATCAGTGAGTCTCTAGCGGAGATATACGAGCAGTACTTC; j_call: TRBJ2-7; v_call: TRBV10-3; d_call: TRBD2; clone_size: .
cdr3_aa: CASSEFRQGGSYEQYF; cdr3_nt: TGTGCCAGCAGTGAATTCCGGCAGGGGGGTTCCTACGAGCAGTACTTC; j_call: TRBJ2-7; v_call: TRBV25-1; d_call: .; clone_size: .
cdr3_aa: CASSPGLGRDEQFF; cdr3_nt: TGTGCCAGCTCACCGGGACTAGGTCGGGATGAGCAGTTCTTC; j_call: TRBJ2-1; v_call: TRBV18; d_call: TRBD2; clone_size: .
cdr3_aa: CASSVSQRGGDGYTF; cdr3_nt: TGTGCCAGCAGTGTATCCCAGCGGGGTGGTGATGGCTACACCTTC; j_call: TRBJ1-2; v_call: TRBV6-5; d_call: .; clone_size: .
cdr3_aa: CASSPTWDRAQGTQYF; cdr3_nt: TGTGCCAGCAGCCCTACATGGGATAGGGCCCAGGGGACCCAGTACTTC; j_call: TRBJ2-5; v_call: TRBV28; d_call: .; clone_size: .
cdr3_aa: CASSIGRTYEQYF; cdr3_nt: TGTGCCAGTAGTATAGGCAGAACCTACGAGCAGTACTTC; j_call: TRBJ2-7; v_call: TRBV19; d_call: .; clone_size: few
cdr3_aa: CASSYGTGAYEQYF; cdr3_nt: TGTGCCAGCAGCTACGGGACAGGGGCCTACGAGCAGTACTTC; j_call: TRBJ2-7; v_call: TRBV7-9; d_call: TRBD1; clone_size: .
cdr3_aa: CASFQGQNTEAFF; cdr3_nt: TGTGCCAGTTTCCAGGGCCAGAACACTGAAGCTTTCTTT; j_call: TRBJ1-1; v_call: TRBV18; d_call: .; clone_size: .